This T cell receptor (beta chain) was sequenced for a study of blood T cell repertoires in COVID-19. Sequencing used immunoSEQ multiplex PCR; TCRdb keeps in-frame clones, though not all of them. The sample shows fewer than 300,000 clones, over 75% of them seen only once. The receptor was isolated from a woman aged 25 to 39 with acute or convalescent COVID-19. Specimen: peripheral blood.

CDR3 region: CAWSVDTLPGQYNEQFF. CDR3 bases: TGTGCCTGGAGTGTTGATACCCTCCCGGGACAGTACAATGAGCAGTTCTTC. The rearrangement joins TRBV30 to TRBJ2-1; 7 bases match TRBD1. The V gene's germline CDR1 is GTSNPN and CDR2 SVGIG (reference sequence). V gave up 0 bases and J gave up 4 bases; unmatched junction bases: 12. The CDR3 runs 17 residues.